Each of the 13 T cell receptor beta chains below was sequenced from the same sample in a study of CD8 T cells in ankylosing spondylitis. TCRdb fed the 5' RACE reads into MiXCR, producing one record per CDR3 protein. The sample consists of a few hundred thousand distinct CDR3 sequences, about 20% of them appearing once. Sequenced sample: blood, either unsorted or a sorted T cell fraction (not recorded which). These receptors were collected from a male donor with ankylosing spondylitis or in good health (not recorded which).

In this sample, this clonotype turned up a few times. This chain links TRBV4-3 with TRBJ2-7; the match to TRBD2 covers 7 bases. CDR1 and CDR2 from the germline V gene are LGHNA and YSLEER. This CDR3 is built from 17 residues. V was pared by 3 bases and J by 2 bases, with 13 bases of the junction left unmatched. CDR3: CASSQDLPGLSTYEQYF. The CDR3 DNA follows: TGCGCCAGCAGCCAGGATCTACCGGGACTATCGACCTACGAGCAGTACTTC.

V gene TRBV12-3 or TRBV12-4 combines with J gene TRBJ2-1, with a possible D match to TRBD2 (6 bases). The CDR3 has 15 amino acids. Trimming left V 6 bases short and J 5 bases short, with 17 bases between. This chain's CDR3 is CASSLPGLLDNEQFF. CDR3 sequence (DNA): TGTGCCAGCAGCCTTCCGGGACTCTTAGACAATGAGCAGTTCTTC.

A few counts support this clonotype. The V and J genes are TRBV7-9 and TRBJ2-1, with D possibly matching TRBD2 (5 bases). V was shortened by 5 bases and J by 0 bases, with 11 bases between the two germline ends. The CDR3 has 15 residues. The germline V gene has CDR1 SEHNR and CDR2 FQNEAQ (reference sequence). In DNA form, the CDR3 reads TGTGCCAGCAGCAGTAGCGAGACCTCCTACAATGAGCAGTTCTTC. It is translated as CASSSSETSYNEQFF.

A few counts support this clonotype. This chain uses TRBV5-1 with TRBJ2-1, with TRBD2 as a possible D gene (8 bases). Germline assignment: CDR1 SGHRS and CDR2 YFSETQ. V shed 0 bases and J shed 10 bases, with 26 bases lying between them. The CDR3 loop spans 18 amino acids. CDR3 bases: TGCGCCAGCAGCTTGGCGAAGGCTCGGGAGGGGGCTAGCGGAGAGCAGTTCTTC. Amino acid sequence: CASSLAKAREGASGEQFF.

The genes are TRBV28 and TRBJ2-7; possibly TRBD1 or TRBD2 for D (5 bases each). V lost 3 bases and J lost 4, with 10 bases in between. The CDR3 totals 13 residues. Germline values: CDR1 MDHEN, CDR2 SYDVKM. The CDR3 DNA is TGTGCCAGCAGTTTGCTGGGGGTTTACGAGCAGTACTTC. Amino acid sequence: CASSLLGVYEQYF. The variable domain in full, completed from reference TRBV28 and TRBJ2-7, reads DVKVTQSSRYLVKRTGEKVFLECVQDMDHENMFWYRQDPGLGLRLIYFSYDVKMKEKGDIPEGYSVSREKKERFSLILESASTNQTSMYLCASSLLGVYEQYFGPGTRLTVT.

The chain uses TRBV27 and TRBJ1-6; D gene unclear. Germline V gene data show CDR1 as MNHEY and CDR2 as SMNVEV (reference sequence). The germline V and J ends were trimmed by 3 bases and 1 base, with 4 bases remaining between them. This CDR3 contains 14 residues. The CDR3 region is CASSFGSYNSPLHF. The CDR3 DNA is TGTGCCAGCAGTTTCGGGTCCTATAATTCACCCCTCCACTTT.

The rearrangement links TRBV7-9 to TRBJ1-5; D call uncertain. This CDR3 has 13 residues. Trimming took off 2 bases at V and 5 bases at J, with 7 bases between the two ends. Germline lookup yields CDR1 SEHNR and CDR2 FQNEAQ (reference sequence). The CDR3, as DNA: TGTGCCAGCAGCTTATCCCTTTATCAGCCCCAGCATTTT. Translating gives CASSLSLYQPQHF.

This clonotype was picked up many times. The chain joins TRBV4-3 to TRBJ2-7; D is possibly TRBD2 (5 bases). Trimming cost V 0 bases and J 2 bases, with 11 bases left between them. This CDR3 is 15 amino acids long. The V gene's germline CDR1 is LGHNA and CDR2 YSLEER. CDR3 loop: CASSQDKHGAYEQYF. In DNA, the CDR3 is TGCGCCAGCAGCCAAGACAAGCACGGGGCCTACGAGCAGTACTTC.

This clonotype appeared a few times. This chain links TRBV7-9 with TRBJ2-7, with 7 bases identical to TRBD1. The V segment lost 5 bases and the J segment 4 bases; nucleotides outside the gene matches: 11. CDR3 length: 15 residues. From germline, CDR1 is SEHNR and CDR2 FQNEAQ (reference sequence). The CDR3 region is CASSADRVHQYEQYF. The CDR3 DNA reads TGTGCCAGCAGCGCCGACAGGGTACACCAATACGAGCAGTACTTC.

This clonotype has only a few counts. The chain joins TRBV7-6 to TRBJ2-3, with D possibly matching TRBD1 (5 bases). Trimming removed 5 bases at V and 5 bases at J, with 14 bases between. This CDR3 spans 14 amino acids. The germline gives CDR1 SGHVS, CDR2 FNYEAQ. This CDR3 reads CASSLQGGVDTQYF. In DNA, the CDR3 is TGTGCCAGCAGCCTTCAGGGTGGCGTAGATACGCAGTATTTT.

This sequence joins TRBV12-3 or TRBV12-4 and TRBJ2-3, with D tentatively TRBD2 (5 bases). Trimming removed 7 bases at V and 0 bases at J, with 14 bases between. CDR3 size: 15 residues. CDR3 sequence (DNA): TGTGCCAGCATCCCTGGAGCGGAGAGCACAGATACGCAGTATTTT. Its translation is CASIPGAESTDTQYF.

There are a few counts of this clonotype. The gene calls are TRBV4-1 and TRBJ1-5, with TRBD1 matching 10 bases. After removal of 5 bases from V and 6 bases from J, the junction contained 13 bases not matched to a gene. The CDR3 is 17 residues long. The V gene's germline CDR1 is MGHRA and CDR2 YSYEKL. The CDR3 loop reads CASSEGPGDRGFQPQHF. Here the CDR3 DNA reads TGCGCCAGCAGCGAAGGTCCGGGGGACAGGGGTTTTCAGCCCCAGCATTTT.

This clonotype was seen at least ten times. The chain links TRBV7-8 to TRBJ2-3, with TRBD2 matching over 15 bases. CDR1 is SGHVS and CDR2 is FQNEAQ in the germline V gene. V shed 9 bases, J shed 5 bases, and the junction held 9 bases outside the gene matches. This CDR3 region has 16 residues. The CDR3 loop reads CASYPGLAGGIDTQYF. The CDR3 coding sequence is TGTGCCAGTTACCCGGGACTAGCGGGAGGTATAGATACGCAGTATTTT.